This TCR beta chain was sequenced in a study of T cell responses to AZD1222 COVID-19 vaccine. TCRdb's copy holds only in-frame clones and misses some; the assay was immunoSEQ multiplex PCR. The sample records 25,000 to 35,000 clones, around nine tenths being singletons. The CDR3 is made up of 18 amino acids. The input for sequencing was peripheral blood, taken on day 0 of AZD1222 vaccination. V and J are TRBV21-1 and TRBJ2-3; TRBD2, as called in the table, went unchecked against the DNA. TRBV21-1 is a pseudogene segment. The origin of this receptor is an adult in good health. CDR3 nucleotides: TGTGCCAGCAGCAAAGTGGGAAACGGGAGGCCCCACACAGATACGCAGTATTTT. Translation gives CASSKVGNGRPHTDTQYF.